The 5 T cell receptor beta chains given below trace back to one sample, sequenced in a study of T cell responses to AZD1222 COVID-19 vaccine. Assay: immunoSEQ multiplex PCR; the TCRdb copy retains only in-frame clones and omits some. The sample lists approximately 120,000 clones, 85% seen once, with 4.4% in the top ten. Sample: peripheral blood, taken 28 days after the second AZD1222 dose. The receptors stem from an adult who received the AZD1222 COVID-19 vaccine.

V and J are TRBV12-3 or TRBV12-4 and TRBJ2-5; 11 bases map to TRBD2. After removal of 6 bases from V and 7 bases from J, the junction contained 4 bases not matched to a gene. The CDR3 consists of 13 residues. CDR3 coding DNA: TGTGCCAGCAGGGGGGGACTAGCGGTGACCCAGTACTTC. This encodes CASRGGLAVTQYF.

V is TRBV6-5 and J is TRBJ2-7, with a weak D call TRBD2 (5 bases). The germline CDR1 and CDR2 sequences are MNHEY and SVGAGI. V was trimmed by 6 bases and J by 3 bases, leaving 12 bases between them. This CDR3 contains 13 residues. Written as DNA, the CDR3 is TGTGCCAGCAGCAGGACTGGAATCTACGAGCAGTACTTC. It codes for CASSRTGIYEQYF.

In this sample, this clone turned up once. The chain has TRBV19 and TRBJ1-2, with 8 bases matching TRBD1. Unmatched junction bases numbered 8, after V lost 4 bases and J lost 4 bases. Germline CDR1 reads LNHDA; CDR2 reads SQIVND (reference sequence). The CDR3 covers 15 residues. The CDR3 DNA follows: TGTGCCAGTAGTACAGGGGGCGCGACCTTCTATGGCTACACCTTC. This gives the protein CASSTGGATFYGYTF.

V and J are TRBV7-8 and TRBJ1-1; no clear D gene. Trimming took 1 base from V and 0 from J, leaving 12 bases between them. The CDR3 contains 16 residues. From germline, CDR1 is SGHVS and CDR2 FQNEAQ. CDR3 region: CASSLGRRKMNTEAFF. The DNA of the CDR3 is TGTGCCAGCAGCTTAGGACGACGGAAAATGAACACTGAAGCTTTCTTT.

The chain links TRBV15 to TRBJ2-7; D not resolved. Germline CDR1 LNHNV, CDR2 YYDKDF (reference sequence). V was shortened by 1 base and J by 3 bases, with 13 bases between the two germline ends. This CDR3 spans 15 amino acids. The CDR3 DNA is TGTGCCACCAGCAGAGCCCGACTCCGCAGCTACGAGCAGTACTTC. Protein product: CATSRARLRSYEQYF. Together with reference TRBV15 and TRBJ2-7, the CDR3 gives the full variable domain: DAMVIQNPRYQVTQFGKPVTLSCSQTLNHNVMYWYQQKSSQAPKLLFHYYDKDFNNEADTPDNFQSRRPNTSFCFLDIRSPGLGDTAMYLCATSRARLRSYEQYFGPGTRLTVT.